This T cell receptor beta chain was observed in a study of a mutant IDH1 vaccine in newly diagnosed glioma (dated by TCRdb to the early 2020s). Regarding the study in general: Vaccination started 4-6 weeks after radiotherapy alone, or was given together with temozolomide cycles in the groups whose treatment included chemotherapy. Of the roughly 31 treated patients, about 62% were male and 37.5% were female, and the mean age was approximately 40 years. Before enrollment, patients had received standard therapy of radiotherapy alone, temozolomide alone, or radiochemotherapy with temozolomide; most received the combination. Visit V12 was the week-35 safety follow-up and visit V13 was the week-47 end of study. Peripheral blood was collected at six visits: V03 (baseline), V05, V07, V10, V12 and V13. Longitudinal TCRB deep sequencing was done for 25 to 30 treated patients, wherever samples were available for exploratory analyses. The study at large found these results: The authors noted that analyses of patient blood samples could not be reproduced because of sample limitations. Vaccine-induced immune responses across multiple MHC alleles were detected in 90% to 95% of patients. Pseudoprogression appeared unrelated to alterations in the top peripheral T cell clonotypes detected by TCRB sequencing. Availability determined which PBMC samples were chosen for TCRB deep sequencing.

What this sample's time point label stands for: week 47, end of study. Each vaccine dose, consisting of 300 ug of a 20-mer mutant IDH1 peptide in Montanide, was administered subcutaneously with topical imiquimod. Across visits V03 through V10, patients got a total of eight vaccinations, given in weeks 1, 3, 5, 7, 11, 15, 19 and 23. Donors had newly diagnosed WHO grade 3 or 4 IDH1-mutant astrocytomas with loss of nuclear ATRX. The samples were drawn from NOA16, a multicentre, single-arm, open-label phase I trial in Germany that tested a mutant IDH1 peptide vaccine in humans for the first time. The DNeasy Blood and Tissue Kit was used to extract genomic DNA from EDTA blood for TCRB sequencing. Comments on this clone: Its binding antigen is unknown. No clone much larger than this one lies a single base away; base qualities are absent. Additional DNA sequences in this sample encode the identical CDR3.

Library preparation was by the immunoSEQ multiplex PCR assay. Rearranged TCR beta chain sequences were amplified using the hsTCRB Kit according to the manufacturer's protocol. TCRB libraries were sequenced on an Illumina MiSeq. In the source study's methods: The proprietary platform of the kit vendor was used for demultiplexing, trimming and gene mapping. The table comes from immuneACCESS by way of TCRdb, which keeps in-frame sequences with V and J called. Part of the clones is missing from these tables; in studies checked, under half for an unresolved V gene and the rest for unknown reasons. V and J calls and clone size are copied from that table; D and trimming were computed from the DNA. This sample gives roughly 86,000 clones in total; about nine tenths of them show up just once. The biggest ten clones account for 0.7% to 0.95% of the sample. The material was PBMCs, obtained from a glioma patient whose treatment included an IDH1 peptide vaccine. The source of this sequence is a woman aged 50 to 65 with glioma.

The DNA sequence is TGTGCCAGCAGTCTCCAGGGGGCCTACAATGAGCAGTTCTTC. This translates into CASSLQGAYNEQFF. Recombination connected TRBV6-5 to TRBJ2-1; 7 bases in the junction line up with TRBD1. V has 5 bases trimmed and J has 2 bases trimmed; junction bases matching no gene number 3. CDR1 and CDR2 are read off the germline V gene as MNHEY and SVGAGI. From the cysteine through the phenylalanine, the CDR3 covers 14 amino acids. The CDR3 DNA has 42 bases and is translated from base 1.